The T cell receptor beta chain described here comes from a study of cytomegalovirus exposure and HLA in healthy donors. Study-level points and caveats: TCR beta chain V- and J-gene trimming was linked, in a later analysis, to a missense variant in DCLRE1C. In vitro confirmation showed three CMV-associated chains to be CMV antigen specific. The productive fraction for most TCR beta V segments was about 87% or about 30% in an earlier analysis.

The CDR3 is made up of 16 amino acids. Germline values: CDR1 MRHNA, CDR2 SNTAGT. The ends lost 0 bases at V and 4 bases at J; junction bases unmatched: 0. This clone has a handful of counts. Its target is not known. Researchers ran the PCR with 60 Vbeta and 13 Jbeta primers. Sequencing was performed with immunoSEQ multiplex PCR; in TCRdb, only in-frame clones are kept and a portion is missing. This table holds some 180,000 clones, roughly 74% found once. The chain couples TRBV6-4 to TRBJ2-3, with 14 bases that match TRBD2. Sequencing was done on a sample of PBMCs. This receptor was identified in a woman aged 30 to 39 in good health and CMV-seropositive. The CDR3 nucleotides read TGTGCCAGCAGTGACTCGACTAGCGGGGGGGCAGATACGCAGTATTTT. Amino acid sequence: CASSDSTSGGADTQYF.